The 9 T cell receptor beta chains given below trace back to one sample, sequenced in a study of OX40 agonist ivuxolimab in advanced cancers. The protocol was immunoSEQ multiplex PCR, while the TCRdb copy is restricted to in-frame clones and leaves out a portion. The repertoire holds about 80,000 clones, with roughly 84% as singletons. Sequenced here: CD4+ or CD8+ T cells sorted from blood, sampled in a trial of the OX40 agonist ivuxolimab. Receptor source: an adult with an advanced solid tumor such as melanoma, head and neck, liver or kidney cancer.

This rearrangement joins TRBV6-5 to TRBJ1-1, with D maybe TRBD1 (5 bases). The CDR3 totals 15 residues. The V gene lost 5 bases and the J gene lost 1 base, with 14 bases spanning the gap. Germline V gene sequence: CDR1 MNHEY, CDR2 SVGAGI. The CDR3 bases are TGTGCCAGCAGTCCCCGGGGCGGCGGGAACACTGAAGCTTTCTTT. Protein: CASSPRGGGNTEAFF.

The chain carries TRBV5-4 and TRBJ2-7, with 7 bases matching TRBD1. V trimming: 4 bases; J trimming: 6 bases; junction bases outside the gene matches: 4. The CDR3 runs 12 residues. Germline V lookup: CDR1 SGHNT, CDR2 YYREEE (reference sequence). The CDR3 spells CASSTRDSEQYF. The CDR3 bases are TGTGCCAGCAGCACCCGGGACAGCGAGCAGTACTTC.

V usage is TRBV4-3 and J usage is TRBJ1-6, with 7 bases that match TRBD1. This CDR3 region has 16 residues. The germline gives CDR1 LGHNA, CDR2 YSLEER. With V trimmed by 0 bases and J by 7 bases, 6 bases remained unmatched. Written as DNA, the CDR3 is TGCGCCAGCAGCCAAGAGCAGGGGGTTGGGAATTCACCCCTCCACTTT. Translation gives CASSQEQGVGNSPLHF.

This clone was detected only once. The rearrangement links TRBV28 to TRBJ1-2; D possibly corresponds to TRBD1 (5 bases). The CDR3 spans 17 residues. Trimming took 6 bases from V and 4 from J, leaving 24 bases between them. Germline V gene sequence: CDR1 MDHEN, CDR2 SYDVKM. CDR3 in DNA: TGTGCCAGCAGCCCCCAAACCCACGGTCAGGGCGGCTATGGCTACACCTTC. This sequence encodes CASSPQTHGQGGYGYTF.

This clone was counted a single time. The chain joins TRBV14 to TRBJ2-7, with a weak D call TRBD2 (5 bases). The CDR3 extends over 14 amino acids. Germline V gene data show CDR1 as SGHDN and CDR2 as FVKESK. Deletions cut 0 bases from V and 2 bases from J, with 8 bases between. The CDR3 DNA is TGTGCCAGCAGCCAAGATATGGGAGCCTACGAGCAGTACTTC. Translated, it gives CASSQDMGAYEQYF.

The rearrangement joins TRBV18 to TRBJ2-5; D is undetermined. In germline, CDR1 is KGHSH, CDR2 LQKENI. V was trimmed by 3 bases and J by 4 bases, leaving 9 bases between them. This CDR3 spans 13 amino acids. In DNA, the CDR3 is TGTGCCAGCTCACCTACCGTCGTAGAGACCCAGTACTTC. It translates to CASSPTVVETQYF.

V and J are TRBV13 and TRBJ1-1; TRBD1 matches 8 bases. Per germline, CDR1 PRHDT and CDR2 FYEKMQ (reference sequence). This CDR3 comprises 16 residues. After removal of 5 bases from V and 1 base from J, the junction contained 9 bases not matched to a gene. CDR3 residues: CASSLRQGPTNTEAFF. DNA of the CDR3: TGTGCCAGCAGCCTGCGACAGGGGCCTACGAACACTGAAGCTTTCTTT.

The table lists this clone with a count of one. The chain recombines TRBV15 with TRBJ1-5; 10 bases are shared with TRBD1. This CDR3 has 19 amino acids. V lost 1 base, J lost 1 base, and 10 bases stayed unmatched. Germline V gene lookup returns CDR1 LNHNV and CDR2 YYDKDF (reference sequence). CDR3 sequence (DNA): TGTGCCACCAGCAGAGGGTACGGGACAGGGGATCGGAGCAATCAGCCCCAGCATTTT. As protein: CATSRGYGTGDRSNQPQHF.

The J gene is TRBJ1-1, the V gene TRBV11-2; D not certain. The CDR3 contains 14 residues. CDR1 and CDR2 (germline): SGHAT, FQNNGV. The germline V and J ends were trimmed by 7 bases and 3 bases, with 15 bases remaining between them. The CDR3 loop is CASTRAWTYTEAFF. CDR3 nucleotide sequence: TGTGCCAGCACCAGAGCGTGGACGTACACTGAAGCTTTCTTT.